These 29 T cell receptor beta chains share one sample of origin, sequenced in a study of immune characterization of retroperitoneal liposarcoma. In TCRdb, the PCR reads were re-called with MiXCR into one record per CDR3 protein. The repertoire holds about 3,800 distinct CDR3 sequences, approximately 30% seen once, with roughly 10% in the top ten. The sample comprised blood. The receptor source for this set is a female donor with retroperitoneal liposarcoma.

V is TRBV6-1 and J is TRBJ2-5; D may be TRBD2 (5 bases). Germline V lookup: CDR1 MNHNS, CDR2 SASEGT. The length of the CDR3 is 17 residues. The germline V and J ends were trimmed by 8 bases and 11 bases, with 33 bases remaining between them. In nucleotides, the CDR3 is TGTGCCAGCTGGTCTAGCCTCCTTGGAGGATCCTACAATGAGCAGTACTTC. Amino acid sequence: CASWSSLLGGSYNEQYF.

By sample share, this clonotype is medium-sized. CDR3 in amino acids: CASSRGLNQAFF. DNA for the CDR3: TGTGCCAGCAGCCGAGGACTGAATCAAGCTTTCTTT. This chain connects TRBV6-1 to TRBJ1-1, with D uncertain. This CDR3 has 12 amino acids. V was clipped by 6 bases and J by 9 bases, with 14 bases between them. In germline, CDR1 is MNHNS, CDR2 SASEGT.

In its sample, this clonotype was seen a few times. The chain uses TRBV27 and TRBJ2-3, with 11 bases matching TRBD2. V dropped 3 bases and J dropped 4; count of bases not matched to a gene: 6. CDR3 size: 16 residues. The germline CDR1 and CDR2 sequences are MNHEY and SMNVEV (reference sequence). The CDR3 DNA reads TGTGCCAGCAGTTTTCTACTAGCGGGAGTATCAGATACGCAGTATTTT. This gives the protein CASSFLLAGVSDTQYF.

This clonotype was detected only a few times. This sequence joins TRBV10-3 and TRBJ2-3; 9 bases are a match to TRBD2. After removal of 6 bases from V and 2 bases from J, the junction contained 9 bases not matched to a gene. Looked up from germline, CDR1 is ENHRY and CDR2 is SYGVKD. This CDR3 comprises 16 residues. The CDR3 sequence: CAIREQTSGYTDTQYF. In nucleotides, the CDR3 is TGTGCCATCAGGGAACAGACTAGCGGTTACACAGATACGCAGTATTTT.

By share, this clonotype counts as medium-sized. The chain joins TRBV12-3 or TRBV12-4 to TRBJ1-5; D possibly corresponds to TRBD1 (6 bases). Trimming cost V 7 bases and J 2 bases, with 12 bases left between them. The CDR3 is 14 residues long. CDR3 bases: TGTGCCAGCACCCAGACAGGTCGCAATCAGCCCCAGCATTTT. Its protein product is CASTQTGRNQPQHF.

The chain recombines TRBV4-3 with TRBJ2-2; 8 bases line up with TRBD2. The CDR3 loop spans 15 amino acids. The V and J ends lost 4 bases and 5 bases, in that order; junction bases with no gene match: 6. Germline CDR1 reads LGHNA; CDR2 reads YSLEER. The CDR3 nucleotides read TGCGCCAGCAGCCGCGGCGGGGGGCGTACCGGGGAGCTGTTTTTT. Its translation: CASSRGGGRTGELFF.

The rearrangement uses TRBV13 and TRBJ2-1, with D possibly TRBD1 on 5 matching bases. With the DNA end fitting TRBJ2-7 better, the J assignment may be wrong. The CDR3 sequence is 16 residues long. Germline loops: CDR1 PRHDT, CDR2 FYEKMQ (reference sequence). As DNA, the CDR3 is TGTGCCAGCAGCTTAGGTTTGGCAGGGTGGCCCTACGAGCAGTACTTC. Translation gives CASSLGLAGWPYEQYF.

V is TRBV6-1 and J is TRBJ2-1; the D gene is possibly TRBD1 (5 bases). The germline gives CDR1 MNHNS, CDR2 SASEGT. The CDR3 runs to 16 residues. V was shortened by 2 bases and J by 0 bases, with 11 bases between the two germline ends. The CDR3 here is CASSEFGHRSYNEQFF. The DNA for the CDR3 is TGTGCCAGCAGTGAATTCGGACACCGCTCCTACAATGAGCAGTTCTTC.

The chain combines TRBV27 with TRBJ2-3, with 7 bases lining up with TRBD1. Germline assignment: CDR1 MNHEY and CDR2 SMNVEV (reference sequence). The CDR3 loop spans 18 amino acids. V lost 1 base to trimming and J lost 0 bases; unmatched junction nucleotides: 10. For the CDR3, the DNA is TGTGCCAGCAGTTTATACGACATAGGGGGCTCTAGCACAGATACGCAGTATTTT. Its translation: CASSLYDIGGSSTDTQYF.

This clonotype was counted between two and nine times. The CDR3, as DNA: TGCGCCAGCAGTGAGGTACCCGGCAATGAGCAGTTCTTC. As protein: CASSEVPGNEQFF. The rearrangement joins TRBV10-1 to TRBJ2-1; no firm D call. Germline CDR1 reads WNHNN; CDR2 reads SYGVQD (reference sequence). Trimming took 2 bases from V and 6 from J, leaving 8 bases between them. The CDR3 extends over 13 amino acids.

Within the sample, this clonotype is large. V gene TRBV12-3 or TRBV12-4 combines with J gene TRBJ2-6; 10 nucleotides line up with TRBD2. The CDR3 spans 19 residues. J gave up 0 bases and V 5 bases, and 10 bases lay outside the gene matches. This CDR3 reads CASSRRGLAVSSGANVLTF. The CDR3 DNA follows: TGTGCCAGCAGTCGCCGCGGACTAGCGGTTAGCTCTGGGGCCAACGTCCTGACTTTC.

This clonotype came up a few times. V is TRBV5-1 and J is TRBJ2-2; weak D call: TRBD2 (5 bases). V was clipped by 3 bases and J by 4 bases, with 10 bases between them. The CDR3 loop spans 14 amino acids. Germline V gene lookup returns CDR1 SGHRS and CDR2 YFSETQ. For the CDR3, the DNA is TGCGCCAGCAGCTGGGAAGGGAGCACCGGGGAGCTGTTTTTT. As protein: CASSWEGSTGELFF.

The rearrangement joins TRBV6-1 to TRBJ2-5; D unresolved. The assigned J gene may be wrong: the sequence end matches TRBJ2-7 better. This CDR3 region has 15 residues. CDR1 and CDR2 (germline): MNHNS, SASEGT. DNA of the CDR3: TGTGCCAGCAGTGTAAACCCCACAGTTTTCTACGAGCAGTACTTC. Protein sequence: CASSVNPTVFYEQYF.

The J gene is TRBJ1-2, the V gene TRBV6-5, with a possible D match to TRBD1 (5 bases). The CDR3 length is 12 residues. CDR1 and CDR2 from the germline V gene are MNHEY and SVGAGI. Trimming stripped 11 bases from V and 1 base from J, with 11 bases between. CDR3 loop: CASGGGNYGYTF. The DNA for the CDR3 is TGTGCCTCCGGCGGGGGTAACTATGGCTACACCTTC.

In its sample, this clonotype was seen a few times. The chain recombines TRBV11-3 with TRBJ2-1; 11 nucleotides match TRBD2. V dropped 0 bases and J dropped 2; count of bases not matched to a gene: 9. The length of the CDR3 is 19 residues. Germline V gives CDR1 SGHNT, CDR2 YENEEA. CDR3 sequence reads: CASSLELPFSGRAYNEQFF. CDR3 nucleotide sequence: TGTGCCAGCAGCTTAGAGCTTCCCTTTAGCGGGAGGGCCTACAATGAGCAGTTCTTC.

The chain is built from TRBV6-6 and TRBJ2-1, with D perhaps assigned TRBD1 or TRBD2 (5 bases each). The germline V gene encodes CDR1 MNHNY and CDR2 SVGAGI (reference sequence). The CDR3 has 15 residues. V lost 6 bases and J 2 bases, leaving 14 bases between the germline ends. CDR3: CASSGTQQPYNEQFF. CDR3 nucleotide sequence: TGTGCCAGCAGCGGGACGCAGCAGCCCTACAATGAGCAGTTCTTC.

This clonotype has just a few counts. The CDR3 region is CASRWASGANEQFF. In nucleotides, the CDR3 is TGCGCCAGCAGATGGGCGTCGGGGGCTAATGAGCAGTTCTTC. The genes are TRBV5-1 and TRBJ2-1; D is possibly TRBD1 or TRBD2 (6 bases each). The CDR3 is 14 amino acids. Trimming shortened V by 5 bases and J by 7 bases, and 16 bases separated the two germline ends. Germline V lookup: CDR1 SGHRS, CDR2 YFSETQ.

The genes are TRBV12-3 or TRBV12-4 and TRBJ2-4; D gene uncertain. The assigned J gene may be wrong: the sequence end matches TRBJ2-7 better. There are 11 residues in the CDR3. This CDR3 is CASSRNYEQYF. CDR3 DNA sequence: TGTGCCAGCAGCCGCAACTACGAGCAGTACTTC.

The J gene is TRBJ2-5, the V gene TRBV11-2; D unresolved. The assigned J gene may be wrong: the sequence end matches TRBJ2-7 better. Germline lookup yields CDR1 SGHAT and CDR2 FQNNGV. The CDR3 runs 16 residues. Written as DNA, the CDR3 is TGTGCCAGCAGCTCCCGGCTTAGGCCCCCATCCTACGAGCAGTACTTC. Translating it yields CASSSRLRPPSYEQYF.

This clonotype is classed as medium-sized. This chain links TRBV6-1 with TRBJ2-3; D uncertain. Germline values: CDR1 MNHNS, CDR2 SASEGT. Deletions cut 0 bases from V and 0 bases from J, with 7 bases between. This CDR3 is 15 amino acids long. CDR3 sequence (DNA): TGTGCCAGCAGTGAAGCAGTCGCTAGCACAGATACGCAGTATTTT. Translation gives CASSEAVASTDTQYF.

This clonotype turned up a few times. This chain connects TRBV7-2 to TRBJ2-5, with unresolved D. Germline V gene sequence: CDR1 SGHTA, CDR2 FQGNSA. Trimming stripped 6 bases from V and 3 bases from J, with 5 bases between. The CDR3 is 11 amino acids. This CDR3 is CASSIKETQYF. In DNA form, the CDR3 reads TGTGCCAGCAGTATTAAAGAGACCCAGTACTTC.

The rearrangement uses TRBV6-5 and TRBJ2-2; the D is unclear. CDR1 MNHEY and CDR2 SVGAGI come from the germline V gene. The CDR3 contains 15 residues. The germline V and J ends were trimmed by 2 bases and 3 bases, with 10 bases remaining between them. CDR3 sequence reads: CASSYRVAHTGELFF. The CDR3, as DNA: TGTGCCAGCAGTTACCGGGTTGCGCACACCGGGGAGCTGTTTTTT.

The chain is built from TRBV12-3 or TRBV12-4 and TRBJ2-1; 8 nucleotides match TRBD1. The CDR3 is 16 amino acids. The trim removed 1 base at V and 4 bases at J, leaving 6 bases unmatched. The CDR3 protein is CASSLDGTGSYNEQFF. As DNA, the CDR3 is TGTGCCAGCAGTTTAGACGGGACAGGATCGTACAATGAGCAGTTCTTC.

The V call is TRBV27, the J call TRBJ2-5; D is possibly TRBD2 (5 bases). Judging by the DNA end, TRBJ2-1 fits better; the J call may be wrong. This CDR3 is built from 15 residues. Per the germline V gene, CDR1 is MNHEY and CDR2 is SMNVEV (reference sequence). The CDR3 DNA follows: TGTGCCAGCAGTTTTCAACTAGTGGTATACAATGAGCAGTTCTTC. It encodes CASSFQLVVYNEQFF.

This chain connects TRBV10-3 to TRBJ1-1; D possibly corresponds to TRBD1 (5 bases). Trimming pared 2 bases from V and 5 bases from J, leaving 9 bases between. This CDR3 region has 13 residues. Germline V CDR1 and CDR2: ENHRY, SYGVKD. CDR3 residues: CAISENGGTEAFF. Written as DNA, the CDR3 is TGTGCCATCAGTGAGAATGGGGGTACTGAAGCTTTCTTT.

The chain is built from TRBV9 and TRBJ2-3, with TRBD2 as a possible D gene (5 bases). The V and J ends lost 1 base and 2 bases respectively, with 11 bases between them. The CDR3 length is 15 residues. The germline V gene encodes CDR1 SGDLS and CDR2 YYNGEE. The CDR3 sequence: CASSVSRTVTDTQYF. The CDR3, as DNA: TGTGCCAGCAGCGTATCGAGGACTGTCACAGATACGCAGTATTTT.

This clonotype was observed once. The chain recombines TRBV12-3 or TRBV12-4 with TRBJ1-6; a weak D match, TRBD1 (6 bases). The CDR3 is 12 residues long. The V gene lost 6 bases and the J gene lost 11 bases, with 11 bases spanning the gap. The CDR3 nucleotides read TGTGCCAGCAGCGACAGGATTCCACCCCTCCACTTT. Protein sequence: CASSDRIPPLHF.

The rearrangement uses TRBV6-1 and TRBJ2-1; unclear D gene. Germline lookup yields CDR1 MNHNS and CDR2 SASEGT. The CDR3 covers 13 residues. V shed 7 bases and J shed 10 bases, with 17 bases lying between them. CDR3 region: CASTDPRAYEQFF. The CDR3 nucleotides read TGTGCCAGCACGGACCCGCGTGCCTACGAGCAGTTCTTC.

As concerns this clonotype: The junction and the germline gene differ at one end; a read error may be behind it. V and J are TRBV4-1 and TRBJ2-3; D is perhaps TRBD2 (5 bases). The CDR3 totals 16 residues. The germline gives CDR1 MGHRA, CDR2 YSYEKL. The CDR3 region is CASSQDRVSEVDTQYF. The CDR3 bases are TGTGCCAGCAGCCAAGATCGGGTTAGCGAGGTAGATACGCAGTATTTT.